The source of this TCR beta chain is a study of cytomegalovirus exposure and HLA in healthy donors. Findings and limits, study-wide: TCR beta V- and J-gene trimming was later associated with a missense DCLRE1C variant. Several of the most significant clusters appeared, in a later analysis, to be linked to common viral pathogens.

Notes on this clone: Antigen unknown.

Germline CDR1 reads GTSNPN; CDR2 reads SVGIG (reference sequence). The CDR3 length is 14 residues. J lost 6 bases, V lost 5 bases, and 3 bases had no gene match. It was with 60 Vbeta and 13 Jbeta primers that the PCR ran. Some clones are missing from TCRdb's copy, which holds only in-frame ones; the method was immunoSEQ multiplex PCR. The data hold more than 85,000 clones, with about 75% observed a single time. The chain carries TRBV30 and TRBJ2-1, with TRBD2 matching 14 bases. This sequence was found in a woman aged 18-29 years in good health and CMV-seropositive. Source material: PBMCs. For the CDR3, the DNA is TGTGCCTGGGGACTAGCGGGAGGACGCAATGAGCAGTTCTTC. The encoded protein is CAWGLAGGRNEQFF. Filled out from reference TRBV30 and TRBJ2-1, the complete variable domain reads SQTIHQWPATLVQPVGSPLSLECTVEGTSNPNLYWYRQAAGRGLQLLFYSVGIGQISSEVPQNLSASRPQDRQFILSSKKLLLSDSGFYLCAWGLAGGRNEQFFGPGTRLTVL.